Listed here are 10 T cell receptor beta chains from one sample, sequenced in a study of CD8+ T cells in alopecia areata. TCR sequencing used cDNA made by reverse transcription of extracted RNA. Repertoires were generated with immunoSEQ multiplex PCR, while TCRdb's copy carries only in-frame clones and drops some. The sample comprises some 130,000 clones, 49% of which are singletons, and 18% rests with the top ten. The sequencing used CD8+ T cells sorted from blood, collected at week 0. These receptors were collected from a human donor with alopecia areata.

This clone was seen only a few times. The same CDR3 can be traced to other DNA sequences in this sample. DNA for the CDR3: TGCGCCAGCAGCTTGGCCGGAATGAACACTGAAGCTTTCTTT. Its translation is CASSLAGMNTEAFF. The genes are TRBV5-1 and TRBJ1-1; D remains unclear. V was clipped by 0 bases and J by 0 bases, with 6 bases between them. The CDR3 has 14 amino acids. Looked up from germline, CDR1 is SGHRS and CDR2 is YFSETQ.

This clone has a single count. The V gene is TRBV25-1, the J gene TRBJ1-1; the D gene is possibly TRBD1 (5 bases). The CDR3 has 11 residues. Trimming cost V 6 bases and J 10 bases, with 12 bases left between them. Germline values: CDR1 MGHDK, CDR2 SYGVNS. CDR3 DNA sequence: TGTGCCAGCAGGCTGGGGGAAGGAGCTTTCTTT. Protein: CASRLGEGAFF.

The chain's CDR3 is CASSEGNTEAFF. For the CDR3, the DNA is TGTGCCAGCAGCGAGGGGAACACTGAAGCTTTCTTT. The V gene is TRBV13, the J gene TRBJ1-1, with D hard to call. The CDR3 sequence is 12 residues long. CDR1 and CDR2 from the germline V gene are PRHDT and FYEKMQ (reference sequence). Trimming removed 5 bases from V and 1 base from J, with 5 bases in between.

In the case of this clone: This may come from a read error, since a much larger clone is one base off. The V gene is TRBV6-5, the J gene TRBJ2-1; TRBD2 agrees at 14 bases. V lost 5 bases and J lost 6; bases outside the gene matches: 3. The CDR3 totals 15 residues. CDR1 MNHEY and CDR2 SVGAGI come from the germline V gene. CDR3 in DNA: TGTGCCAGCAGTGCGACTAGCGGGGGGGCCAATGAGCAGTTCTTC. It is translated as CASSATSGGANEQFF.

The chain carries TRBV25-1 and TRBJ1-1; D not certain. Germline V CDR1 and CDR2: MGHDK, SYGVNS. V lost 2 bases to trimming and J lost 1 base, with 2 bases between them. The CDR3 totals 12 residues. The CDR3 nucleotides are TGTGCCAGCAGTGAAGGGAACACTGAAGCTTTCTTT. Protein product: CASSEGNTEAFF.

The CDR3 here is CASSATGEETQYF. The CDR3 DNA reads TGTGCCAGCAGCGCTACAGGGGAAGAGACCCAGTACTTC. This chain joins TRBV7-9 and TRBJ2-5; 7 bases fit TRBD1. Germline V gene data show CDR1 as SEHNR and CDR2 as FQNEAQ (reference sequence). With V trimmed by 5 bases and J by 3 bases, 3 bases remained unmatched. There are 13 residues in the CDR3.

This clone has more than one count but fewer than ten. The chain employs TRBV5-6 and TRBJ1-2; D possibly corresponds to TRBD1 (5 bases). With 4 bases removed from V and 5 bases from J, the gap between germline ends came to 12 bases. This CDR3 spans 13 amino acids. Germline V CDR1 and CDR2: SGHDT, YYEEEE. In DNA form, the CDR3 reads TGTGCCAGCAGCCTGGGGGAGGCTTATGGCTACACCTTC. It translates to CASSLGEAYGYTF.

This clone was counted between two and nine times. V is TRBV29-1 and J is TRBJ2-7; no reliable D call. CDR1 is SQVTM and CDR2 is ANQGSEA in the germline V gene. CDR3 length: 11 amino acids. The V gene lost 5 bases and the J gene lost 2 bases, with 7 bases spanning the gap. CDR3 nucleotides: TGCAGCGTTCTCTCCCCCTACGAGCAGTACTTC. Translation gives CSVLSPYEQYF.

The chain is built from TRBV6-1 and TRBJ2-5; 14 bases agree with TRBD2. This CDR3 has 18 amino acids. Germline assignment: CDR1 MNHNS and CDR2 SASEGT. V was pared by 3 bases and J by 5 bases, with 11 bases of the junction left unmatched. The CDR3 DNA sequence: TGTGCCAGCAGTGAGGACCCGGGACTAGCGGGGGTGGAGGAGACCCAGTACTTC. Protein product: CASSEDPGLAGVEETQYF.

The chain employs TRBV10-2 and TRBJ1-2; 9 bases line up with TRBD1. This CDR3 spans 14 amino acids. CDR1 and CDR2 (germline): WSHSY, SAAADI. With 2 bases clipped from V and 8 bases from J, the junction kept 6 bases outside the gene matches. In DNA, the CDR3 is TGCGCCAGCAGTGAGGGGGACAGGGCTTGGGGCTACACCTTC. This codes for CASSEGDRAWGYTF.